The clone carrying this T cell receptor beta chain was seen a few times. Antigen specificity is unknown. The CDR3 runs 15 residues. Germline CDR1 is MNHEY and CDR2 is SVGAGI. V shed 2 bases and J shed 0 bases, with 10 bases lying between them. TCRdb reprocessed the reads via MiXCR and lists one record per CDR3 protein. This table has 800,000 to 950,000 distinct CDR3 sequences, around a third appearing once. This specimen comes from a study of T cell repertoires in cytomegalovirus infection. Turning to the study itself: Both CMV infection and a matching HLA type were indicated by public TCR beta signatures. Study-level results: The study identified carriers of CMV plus the relevant HLA from cumulative public TCR beta family frequency. There were HLA-C-restricted CMV-specific TCR beta clonotypes dominating the ex vivo response.

The chain has TRBV6-5 and TRBJ1-1, with D unresolved. The TCR originated in a human donor in good health (CMV status not recorded). Some clones in this sample may be carry-over from other donors' samples. Sequences were derived from cultured CD8+ T cells from PBMCs, sampled from culture after CMV antigen stimulation. This chain's CDR3 is CASSYGVGLNTEAFF. CDR3 nucleotides: TGTGCCAGCAGTTACGGGGTAGGGTTGAACACTGAAGCTTTCTTT.